These 16 T cell receptor beta chains were sequenced from one sample in a study of T cell responses to AZD1222 COVID-19 vaccine. Sequencing was performed with immunoSEQ multiplex PCR; in TCRdb, only in-frame clones are kept and a portion is missing. The data show approximately 92,000 clones, around nine tenths seen once. This material consisted of peripheral blood, taken on day 0 of AZD1222 vaccination. Source of these receptors: an adult in good health.

This clone has just one count. The chain links TRBV16 to TRBJ2-2; 8 bases match TRBD1. Per germline, CDR1 KGHSY and CDR2 FQNENV. The CDR3 length is 15 residues. The junction had 2 bases not matched to a gene; V was cut back by 4 bases and J by 1 base. Here the CDR3 DNA reads TGTGCCAGCAGCCGTGGACAGGGGAACACCGGGGAGCTGTTTTTT. This encodes CASSRGQGNTGELFF.

The rearrangement joins TRBV7-2 to TRBJ1-3; weak D call: TRBD1 (5 bases). The V gene lost 6 bases and the J gene lost 7 bases, with 13 bases spanning the gap. Germline CDR1 reads SGHTA; CDR2 reads FQGNSA. The CDR3 is made up of 13 amino acids. This chain's CDR3 is CASSRLEGNTIYF. CDR3 DNA: TGTGCCAGCAGTCGATTAGAGGGGAACACCATATATTTT.

J is TRBJ2-5 and V is TRBV11-1; 8 bases are shared with TRBD2. V dropped 1 base and J dropped 5; count of bases not matched to a gene: 9. Germline CDR1 and CDR2: SGHAT and FQDESV (reference sequence). The CDR3 covers 16 residues. Here the CDR3 reads CASSLEPGGVEETQYF. The CDR3 DNA sequence: TGTGCCAGCAGCTTAGAGCCGGGAGGGGTGGAGGAGACCCAGTACTTC. The full variable domain, its missing parts supplied by reference TRBV11-1 and TRBJ2-5, is EAEVAQSPRYKITEKSQAVAFWCDPISGHATLYWYRQILGQGPELLVQFQDESVVDDSQLPKDRFSAERLKGVDSTLKIQPAELGDSAMYLCASSLEPGGVEETQYFGPGTRLLVL.

The genes are TRBV29-1 and TRBJ2-2; weak D call: TRBD2 (7 bases). The CDR3 is made up of 14 amino acids. V lost 2 bases and J 6 bases, leaving 13 bases between the germline ends. Germline V gene data show CDR1 as SQVTM and CDR2 as ANQGSEA. The CDR3 sequence: CSVEMVGGPGELFF. CDR3 coding DNA: TGCAGCGTTGAAATGGTCGGGGGGCCCGGGGAGCTGTTTTTT.

This chain links TRBV4-2 with TRBJ2-7; a weak D match, TRBD1 (5 bases). The CDR3 spans 15 residues. V lost 2 bases, J lost 0 bases, and 11 bases lay in between. Germline CDR1 reads LGHNA; CDR2 reads YNFKEQ. The CDR3, as DNA: TGTGCCAGCAGCCAAAGCCGACAGTCCTCCTACGAGCAGTACTTC. This translates into CASSQSRQSSYEQYF.

The rearrangement joins TRBV4-3 to TRBJ2-1; 9 nucleotides match TRBD2. This CDR3 contains 17 residues. V trimming: 0 bases; J trimming: 0 bases; junction bases outside the gene matches: 3. Germline values: CDR1 LGHNA, CDR2 YSLEER. CDR3: CASSQETSGSSYNEQFF. DNA for the CDR3: TGCGCCAGCAGCCAAGAGACTAGCGGAAGCTCCTACAATGAGCAGTTCTTC.

The V and J genes are TRBV9 and TRBJ2-2; the D gene is possibly TRBD2 (6 bases). The CDR3 spans 17 residues. The V gene lost 0 bases and the J gene lost 2 bases, with 14 bases spanning the gap. Germline V gives CDR1 SGDLS, CDR2 YYNGEE. The CDR3 is CASSVAAGRANTGELFF. The CDR3, as DNA: TGTGCCAGCAGCGTAGCTGCGGGAAGGGCAAACACCGGGGAGCTGTTTTTT.

The CDR3 DNA reads TGCGCCAGCAGCCAGGGGGATCTGAGGGGCGGAACTGAAGCTTTCTTT. Translating gives CASSQGDLRGGTEAFF. This chain links TRBV4-1 with TRBJ1-1; the D gene is possibly TRBD1 (5 bases). The CDR3 runs to 16 residues. The germline CDR1 and CDR2 sequences are MGHRA and YSYEKL. Trimming removed 3 bases at V and 5 bases at J, with 19 bases between.

The chain recombines TRBV27 with TRBJ2-3, with unresolved D. Between the trimmed V and J ends, which lost 5 bases and 7 bases, there was a span of 10 bases. This CDR3 has 12 residues. CDR1 is MNHEY, CDR2 SMNVEV, per germline (reference sequence). As DNA, the CDR3 is TGTGCCAGCAGTCGAGATCCCCATACGCAGTATTTT. It codes for CASSRDPHTQYF.

The CDR3 bases are TGTGCCAGCAGTTACCCCCCCCCGGGACTACCGCAAGAGCAGTACGTC. Translating it yields CASSYPPPGLPQEQYV. This sequence joins TRBV6-5 and TRBJ2-7, with 7 positions matching TRBD2. Germline V gene sequence: CDR1 MNHEY, CDR2 SVGAGI. The CDR3 loop spans 16 amino acids. Losses at the gene ends were 2 bases for V and 7 bases for J; bases not matched to a gene: 14.

CDR3 in amino acids: CASTLRSGLGGYTF. The CDR3 coding sequence is TGTGCCAGCACCCTTAGGAGCGGACTGGGGGGCTACACCTTC. This rearrangement joins TRBV6-5 to TRBJ1-2; no reliable D call. The length of the CDR3 is 14 residues. V dropped 7 bases and J dropped 8 bases, with 20 bases sitting between them. Germline assignment: CDR1 MNHEY and CDR2 SVGAGI.

This chain links TRBV10-3 with TRBJ2-5; D ambiguous. The V end lost 11 bases, the J end lost 0 bases, and 10 bases lay between the germline ends. CDR1 is ENHRY, CDR2 SYGVKD, per germline. This CDR3 is built from 12 residues. In DNA, the CDR3 is TGTGCCGCCAGAGGCTACCAAGAGACCCAGTACTTC. As protein: CAARGYQETQYF.

This chain links TRBV30 with TRBJ2-7; tentative D call: TRBD2 (6 bases). The CDR3 length is 13 residues. CDR1 is GTSNPN, CDR2 SVGIG, per germline (reference sequence). V shed 2 bases and J shed 2 bases, with 10 bases lying between them. The CDR3 coding sequence is TGTGCCTGGAGTTTGGGGGGTACCTACGAGCAGTACGTC. It yields the protein CAWSLGGTYEQYV.

The CDR3 bases are TGTGCCAGTACCCCAGGCAGCAATCAGCCCCAGCATTTT. Translated, it gives CASTPGSNQPQHF. The chain uses TRBV19 and TRBJ1-5; D is ambiguous. The CDR3 has 13 amino acids. Trimming pared 7 bases from V and 1 base from J, leaving 8 bases between. The germline gives CDR1 LNHDA, CDR2 SQIVND (reference sequence).

The chain is built from TRBV5-1 and TRBJ1-5; no reliable D call. V was clipped by 0 bases and J by 0 bases, with 7 bases between them. CDR1 SGHRS and CDR2 YFSETQ come from the germline V gene. The CDR3 has 15 amino acids. DNA for the CDR3: TGCGCCAGCAGCTTGGGCCTTCCTAGCAATCAGCCCCAGCATTTT. Its translation: CASSLGLPSNQPQHF.

The rearrangement joins TRBV19 to TRBJ2-4, with D possibly being TRBD2 (6 bases). Trimming removed 3 bases at V and 1 base at J, with 13 bases between. Germline-derived CDR1 and CDR2 are LNHDA and SQIVND (reference sequence). The CDR3 extends over 16 amino acids. The CDR3 region is CASSIGGTVAKNIQYF. In DNA form, the CDR3 reads TGTGCCAGTAGTATTGGGGGGACCGTCGCCAAAAACATTCAGTACTTC.